Listed below are T cell receptor beta chains from one sample, sequenced in a study of blood T cell repertoires in COVID-19. Profiling relied on immunoSEQ multiplex PCR, and the TCRdb table lists in-frame clones only, not all of them. Of tens of thousands of clones listed, 91% are singletons. Sequencing was carried out using peripheral blood. These receptors originate from an elderly woman with acute or convalescent COVID-19. Both conserved end residues are part of each CDR3. Each record gives: V gene, clone size, D gene, J gene, CDR3 protein, CDR3 DNA. D genes are given only for firm matches. For some rows the clone size is stated as once, few or many, or as a class when expanded; others skip it.

V gene: TRBV19; clone size: .; D gene: .; J gene: TRBJ2-6; CDR3 protein: CASSISALAGRQEAGANVLTF; CDR3 DNA: TGTGCCAGTAGTATTTCGGCGTTGGCAGGGCGCCAAGAAGCTGGGGCCAACGTCCTGACTTTC
V gene: TRBV12-5; clone size: few; D gene: .; J gene: TRBJ1-1; CDR3 protein: CASGRTGVTNTEAFF; CDR3 DNA: TGTGCTAGTGGACGGACGGGAGTCACGAACACTGAAGCTTTCTTT
V gene: TRBV18; clone size: .; D gene: .; J gene: TRBJ1-2; CDR3 protein: CASSQTEDYGYTF; CDR3 DNA: TGTGCCAGCTCACAGACAGAGGACTATGGCTACACCTTC
V gene: TRBV7-2; clone size: .; D gene: TRBD1; J gene: TRBJ1-5; CDR3 protein: CASSAGTVYSNQPQHF; CDR3 DNA: TGTGCCAGCAGCGCCGGGACAGTCTATAGCAATCAGCCCCAGCATTTT
V gene: TRBV1; clone size: .; D gene: .; J gene: TRBJ1-2; CDR3 protein: CTSSQENRGKFYGYTF; CDR3 DNA: TGCACCAGCAGCCAAGAAAACAGGGGGAAGTTCTATGGCTACACCTTC
V gene: TRBV9; clone size: .; D gene: TRBD1; J gene: TRBJ2-7; CDR3 protein: CASSPTGTGAASYEQYF; CDR3 DNA: TGTGCCAGCAGCCCTACCGGGACAGGGGCGGCCTCCTACGAGCAGTACTTC
V gene: TRBV2; clone size: .; D gene: TRBD1; J gene: TRBJ2-1; CDR3 protein: CASSVDRGLNEQFF; CDR3 DNA: TGTGCCAGCAGTGTGGACAGGGGGCTAAATGAGCAGTTCTTC
V gene: TRBV4-1; clone size: once; D gene: TRBD2; J gene: TRBJ2-7; CDR3 protein: CASSQESGGPRFYEQYF; CDR3 DNA: TGCGCCAGCAGCCAAGAGAGCGGGGGCCCGAGATTCTACGAGCAGTACTTC
V gene: TRBV19; clone size: .; D gene: .; J gene: TRBJ2-3; CDR3 protein: CASSRQGLTDTQYF; CDR3 DNA: TGTGCCAGTAGTAGGCAGGGCCTCACAGATACGCAGTATTTT
V gene: TRBV7-2; clone size: .; D gene: .; J gene: TRBJ2-7; CDR3 protein: CASSLMPGRGLTYEQYF; CDR3 DNA: TGTGCCAGCAGCTTGATGCCCGGCCGGGGGTTAACCTACGAGCAGTACTTC
V gene: TRBV7-2; clone size: once; D gene: TRBD1; J gene: TRBJ2-1; CDR3 protein: CASNRDRVNNEQFF; CDR3 DNA: TGTGCCAGCAACCGGGACAGGGTTAACAATGAGCAGTTCTTC
V gene: TRBV7-3; clone size: .; D gene: TRBD1; J gene: TRBJ2-1; CDR3 protein: CASSLRDRLTEQFF; CDR3 DNA: TGTGCCAGCAGCTTAAGGGACAGGTTGACTGAGCAGTTCTTC
V gene: TRBV28; clone size: .; D gene: TRBD1; J gene: TRBJ1-6; CDR3 protein: CASSLWGGTGDGSLHF; CDR3 DNA: TGTGCCAGCAGTTTATGGGGGGGGACAGGGGATGGTTCCCTCCACTTT
V gene: TRBV7-2; clone size: .; D gene: .; J gene: TRBJ1-4; CDR3 protein: CASSPQVNEKLFF; CDR3 DNA: TGTGCCAGCAGCCCCCAGGTGAATGAAAAACTGTTTTTT
V gene: TRBV7-2; clone size: .; D gene: TRBD2; J gene: TRBJ2-1; CDR3 protein: CASSLARLAGANEQFF; CDR3 DNA: TGTGCCAGCAGCTTAGCCCGACTAGCGGGGGCCAATGAGCAGTTCTTC
V gene: TRBV12-3/TRBV12-4; clone size: .; D gene: TRBD2; J gene: TRBJ2-3; CDR3 protein: CASTDLAEAQYF; CDR3 DNA: TGTGCCAGCACCGATCTAGCGGAGGCGCAGTATTTT
V gene: TRBV2; clone size: few; D gene: TRBD1; J gene: TRBJ1-5; CDR3 protein: CASSGTGAHQPQHF; CDR3 DNA: TGTGCCAGCAGTGGGACAGGGGCCCATCAGCCCCAGCATTTT
V gene: TRBV7-2; clone size: .; D gene: .; J gene: TRBJ1-2; CDR3 protein: CASSLGISGYTF; CDR3 DNA: TGTGCCAGCAGCTTAGGGATTAGCGGCTACACCTTC
V gene: TRBV6-5; clone size: once; D gene: .; J gene: TRBJ1-1; CDR3 protein: CATTGYTEAFF; CDR3 DNA: TGTGCCACTACAGGGTACACTGAAGCTTTCTTT